This T cell receptor beta chain was sequenced during a study of beta chain features in type 1 diabetes. Broader study findings: A potential PCR bias toward shorter templates would be equal in patient and control samples.

Every bit of the isolated RNA underwent reverse transcription, so sequencing read expressed TCRB transcripts. Method: immunoSEQ multiplex PCR; TCRdb's copy keeps in-frame clones and lacks some. The sample lists roughly 300,000 clones; around 13% were seen once. The collection from each donor was one heparinised blood draw averaging roughly 100 mL. The authors sorted CD4+ naive, central memory, regulatory and stem cell-like memory cells via CD45RO/CCR7/CD25/CD127/CD95/CD27. The germline V gene encodes CDR1 MNHEY and CDR2 SVGAGI. This CDR3 region has 14 residues. V lost 7 bases to trimming and J lost 4 bases, with 16 bases between them. A word on this clone: The antigen remains undetermined.

J is TRBJ1-2 and V is TRBV6-5, with D tentatively TRBD1 (5 bases). This clonotype was sampled from a man between 25 and 39 years old in good health. What was sequenced was central memory CD4+ T cells from blood. CDR3 region: CASKQTGTGYGYTF. CDR3 coding DNA: TGTGCCAGCAAGCAAACCGGGACGGGCTATGGCTACACCTTC.